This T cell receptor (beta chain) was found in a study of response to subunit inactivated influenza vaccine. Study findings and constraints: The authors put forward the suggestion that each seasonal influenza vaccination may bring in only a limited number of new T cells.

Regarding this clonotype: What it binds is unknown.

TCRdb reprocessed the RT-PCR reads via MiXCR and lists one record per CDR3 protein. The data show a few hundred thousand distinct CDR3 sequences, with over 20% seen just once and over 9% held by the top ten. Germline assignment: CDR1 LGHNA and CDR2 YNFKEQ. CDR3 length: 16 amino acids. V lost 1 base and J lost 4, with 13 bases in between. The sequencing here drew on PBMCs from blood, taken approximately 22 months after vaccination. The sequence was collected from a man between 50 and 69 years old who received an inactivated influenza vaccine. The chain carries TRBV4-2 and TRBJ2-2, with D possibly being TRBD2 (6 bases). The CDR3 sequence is CASSQVTRSGTGELFF. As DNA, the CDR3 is TGTGCCAGCAGCCAAGTGACTAGGAGTGGCACCGGGGAGCTGTTTTTT.